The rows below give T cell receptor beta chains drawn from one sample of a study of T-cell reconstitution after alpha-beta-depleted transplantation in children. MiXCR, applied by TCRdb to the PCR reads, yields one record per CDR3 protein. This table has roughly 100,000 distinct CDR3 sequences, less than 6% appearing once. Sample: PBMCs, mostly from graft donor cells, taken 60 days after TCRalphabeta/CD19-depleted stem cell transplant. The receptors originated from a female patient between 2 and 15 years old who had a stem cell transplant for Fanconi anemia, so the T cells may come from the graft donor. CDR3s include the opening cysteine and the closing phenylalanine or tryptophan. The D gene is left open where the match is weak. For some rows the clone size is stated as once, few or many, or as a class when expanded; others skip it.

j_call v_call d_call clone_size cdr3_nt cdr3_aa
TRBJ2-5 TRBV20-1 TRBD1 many TGCAGTGCTAGAGATCCGATGACAGGGGGCAGGGAGACCCAGTACTTC CSARDPMTGGRETQYF
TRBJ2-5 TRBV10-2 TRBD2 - TGCGCCAGCAGTGAGCGAAGACTAGCGGACCAAGAGACCCAGTACTTC CASSERRLADQETQYF
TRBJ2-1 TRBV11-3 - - TGTGCCAGCAGCTTAGAGCGGGACAATGAGCAGTTCTTC CASSLERDNEQFF
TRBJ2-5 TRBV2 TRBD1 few TGTGCCACCCGGGGGCCTAGACAGGGGGGCGAGACCCAGTACTTC CATRGPRQGGETQYF
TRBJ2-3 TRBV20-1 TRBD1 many TGCAGTGCCTTTCTCCGACAGGGGATTATTTTAGATACGCAGTATTTT CSAFLRQGIILDTQYF
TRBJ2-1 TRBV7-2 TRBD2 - TGTGCCAGCAGCTCTCAACTAGCGGGGGGGTGGTTCTTC CASSSQLAGGWFF
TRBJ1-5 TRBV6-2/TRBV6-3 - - TGTGCCAGCAGTTACTACGGTGGGGCAGGGCAGGTGGATAGCAATCAGCCCCAGCATTTT CASSYYGGAGQVDSNQPQHF
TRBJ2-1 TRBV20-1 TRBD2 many TGCAGTGCTTCACGAGCGGGGTCCTACAATGAGCAGTTCTTC CSASRAGSYNEQFF
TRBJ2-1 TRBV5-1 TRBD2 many TGCGCCAGCAGCTTGCCTAGCGGGAGGGTAAATGAGCAGTTCTTC CASSLPSGRVNEQFF
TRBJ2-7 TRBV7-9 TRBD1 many TGTGCCAGCAGCTCCCCCGGGGACAGGGAGGGCCGCTACGAGCAGTACTTC CASSSPGDREGRYEQYF